These 18 T cell receptor beta chains originate from one sample sequenced in a study of HIV-infected patients and healthy controls. Follow-up blood was drawn about 14 weeks, roughly three months, after antiretroviral therapy began. Whole blood was used without fractionation, so all unsorted peripheral T cells were included. cDNA was made from 500 ng RNA using alpha and beta constant primers. Alpha and beta chain libraries were made separately by chain-specific third strand synthesis with multiplexing indices. Via MiXCR, TCRdb re-called the 5' RACE reads, giving one row per CDR3 protein. The table lists around 8,600 distinct CDR3 sequences, 5.5% to 8.5% of them singletons, with 20% to 25% in the top ten. The material sequenced was blood, taken during antiretroviral therapy. The receptors stem from an adult with HIV infection.

Sample share makes this clonotype large (0.1 to 1%). As an off-target read in a library built for alpha chains, this beta chain has a frequency of little significance. The chain couples TRBV13 to TRBJ1-5; 8 nucleotides align to TRBD1. Germline V gene lookup returns CDR1 PRHDT and CDR2 FYEKMQ (reference sequence). The length of the CDR3 is 15 residues. V lost 5 bases, J lost 2 bases, and 5 bases stayed unmatched. CDR3 in DNA: TGTGCCAGCAGCGGACAGGGAGGAGGCAATCAGCCCCAGCATTTT. Protein: CASSGQGGGNQPQHF.

This clonotype was seen at least ten times. This beta chain appears as a stray read in a library generated for alpha chains; its size is not informative. V and J are TRBV20-1 and TRBJ2-3; a possible D gene is TRBD1 (5 bases). V shed 3 bases and J shed 6 bases, with 13 bases lying between them. The CDR3 loop spans 13 amino acids. CDR1 is DFQATT and CDR2 is SNEGSKA in the germline V gene (reference sequence). For the CDR3, the DNA is TGCAGTGCTAGGGAGCAGGGCAGGGATACGCAGTATTTT. Its protein product is CSAREQGRDTQYF.

This clonotype was seen ten or more times. The library was prepared for alpha chains; this beta chain is a stray read, so its frequency means little. The chain employs TRBV6-5 and TRBJ2-1; TRBD1 agrees at 9 bases. The CDR3 is made up of 16 amino acids. Germline-derived CDR1 and CDR2 are MNHEY and SVGAGI. V was pared by 1 base and J by 6 bases, with 7 bases of the junction left unmatched. CDR3 sequence: CASSYWGQGPSNEQFF. In nucleotides, the CDR3 is TGTGCCAGCAGTTACTGGGGACAGGGCCCGTCCAATGAGCAGTTCTTC.

This clonotype came up many times. The library was prepared for alpha chains; this beta chain is a stray read, so its frequency means little. The rearrangement joins TRBV7-9 to TRBJ2-4, with D perhaps TRBD1 (6 bases). V was clipped by 1 base and J by 0 bases, with 16 bases between them. The CDR3 runs to 18 residues. Germline CDR1 and CDR2: SEHNR and FQNEAQ (reference sequence). CDR3 sequence (DNA): TGTGCCAGCAGCTTAGTGTATCTGGGGGCGCAAGCCAAAAACATTCAGTACTTC. Translated, it gives CASSLVYLGAQAKNIQYF.

In this sample, this clonotype turned up many times. The size of this beta chain means little, since it is a stray read in a library made for alpha chains. The chain employs TRBV3-1 and TRBJ2-1; TRBD2 matches at 10 bases. The CDR3 covers 14 residues. J gave up 6 bases and V 6 bases, and 5 bases lay outside the gene matches. Per the germline V gene, CDR1 is LGHDT and CDR2 is YNNKEL (reference sequence). CDR3 DNA sequence: TGTGCCAGCAGTTCTAGCGGGGGCCCCAATGAGCAGTTCTTC. Its protein is CASSSSGGPNEQFF.

This clonotype was picked up many times. This beta chain was picked up by a library intended for alpha chains and is off target, so its count carries little meaning. This chain uses TRBV9 with TRBJ2-1; 9 bases fit TRBD2. This CDR3 is 18 amino acids long. Germline V lookup: CDR1 SGDLS, CDR2 YYNGEE. Trimming took 4 bases from V and 4 from J; bases not matched to a gene: 15. Written as DNA, the CDR3 is TGTGCCAGCAGCCCCTCCGGATCATTAGCGGGAGTTTACAATGAGCAGTTCTTC. Amino acids: CASSPSGSLAGVYNEQFF.

This clonotype is medium-sized within its sample. Because the library targeted alpha chains, this beta chain is an off-target read whose size means little. The CDR3: CASSGQGRTDTQYF. CDR3 coding DNA: TGTGCCAGCAGCGGACAGGGTCGCACAGATACGCAGTATTTT. This chain uses TRBV2 with TRBJ2-3, with TRBD1 identical over 8 bases. Per the germline V gene, CDR1 is SNHLY and CDR2 is FYNNEI. V shed 6 bases and J 1 base; nucleotides not matched to a gene: 3. The CDR3 contains 14 residues.

This clonotype ranks as medium-sized (0.01 to 0.1%). As an off-target read in a library built for alpha chains, this beta chain has a frequency of little significance. J is TRBJ2-3 and V is TRBV5-1, with D perhaps TRBD1 (6 bases). CDR1 and CDR2 from the germline V gene are SGHRS and YFSETQ. The CDR3 is 14 amino acids. Trimming took off 4 bases at V and 0 bases at J, with 9 bases between the two ends. CDR3 residues: CASSPDRSTDTQYF. Written as DNA, the CDR3 is TGCGCCAGCAGCCCAGACAGGAGCACAGATACGCAGTATTTT.

This clonotype was counted ten times or more. Being off target in a library aimed at alpha chains, this beta chain has a size of little meaning. V gene TRBV29-1 combines with J gene TRBJ2-2; 8 nucleotides align to TRBD1. Germline loops: CDR1 SQVTM, CDR2 ANQGSEA. Trimming removed 3 bases from V and 4 bases from J; junction bases left unmatched: 4. The CDR3 has 14 residues. The CDR3 bases are TGCAGCGTTGAGGACAGGGTCGGCACCGGGGAGCTGTTTTTT. Translated, it gives CSVEDRVGTGELFF.

This clonotype was seen repeatedly, ten times or more. Being off target in a library aimed at alpha chains, this beta chain has a size of little meaning. The V gene is TRBV30, the J gene TRBJ2-1; no clear D. Trimming shortened V by 5 bases and J by 6 bases, and 14 bases separated the two germline ends. From germline, CDR1 is GTSNPN and CDR2 SVGIG (reference sequence). The CDR3 totals 13 residues. The CDR3 DNA sequence: TGTGCCTGGTCCCCATTCCAGATCAATGAGCAGTTCTTC. This codes for CAWSPFQINEQFF. Filled out from reference TRBV30 and TRBJ2-1, the complete variable domain reads SQTIHQWPATLVQPVGSPLSLECTVEGTSNPNLYWYRQAAGRGLQLLFYSVGIGQISSEVPQNLSASRPQDRQFILSSKKLLLSDSGFYLCAWSPFQINEQFFGPGTRLTVL.

Relative to its sample, this clonotype is medium-sized. This beta chain is off target for a library built for alpha chains, so its abundance means little. The chain has TRBV20-1 and TRBJ2-3, with 7 positions matching TRBD2. Germline CDR1 reads DFQATT; CDR2 reads SNEGSKA (reference sequence). Unmatched junction bases numbered 16, after V lost 7 bases and J lost 6 bases. This CDR3 is 15 amino acids long. The CDR3 nucleotides are TGCAGTGGGAAACAGGCGGCGGGAGCGTACGATACGCAGTATTTT. This sequence encodes CSGKQAAGAYDTQYF.

Many counts were recorded for this clonotype. With the library built for alpha chains, this beta chain is off target and its frequency is not meaningful. The chain links TRBV7-9 to TRBJ1-5; tentative D call: TRBD1 (6 bases). Germline assignment: CDR1 SEHNR and CDR2 FQNEAQ (reference sequence). Trimming shortened V by 9 bases and J by 4 bases, and 16 bases separated the two germline ends. The CDR3 is made up of 14 amino acids. The CDR3 coding sequence is TGTGCCAGTGGGGGAGGGGGATGGAATCAGCCCCAGCATTTT. It encodes CASGGGGWNQPQHF.

This clonotype qualifies as medium-sized. Because this beta chain is a stray read in a library intended to capture alpha chains, its abundance should not be given much weight. The chain uses TRBV6-8 and TRBJ2-3, with D tentatively TRBD1 (5 bases). This CDR3 comprises 13 residues. In germline, CDR1 is MNHGY, CDR2 SAAAGT. V lost 5 bases to trimming and J lost 5 bases, with 11 bases between them. In DNA, the CDR3 is TGTGCCAGCAGTACTCAAAGGGGAGATACGCAGTATTTT. This encodes CASSTQRGDTQYF.

This clonotype occurred many times. Because this beta chain is a stray read in a library intended to capture alpha chains, its abundance should not be given much weight. The genes are TRBV29-1 and TRBJ1-5; 8 bases are shared with TRBD1. The CDR3 runs 15 residues. Trimming cost V 4 bases and J 0 bases; bases outside gene matches: 5. The V gene's germline CDR1 is SQVTM and CDR2 ANQGSEA. The CDR3 region is CSVALTGVSNQPQHF. CDR3 coding DNA: TGCAGCGTTGCCCTGACAGGGGTTAGCAATCAGCCCCAGCATTTT.

In its sample, this clonotype is medium-sized. As an off-target read in a library built for alpha chains, this beta chain has a frequency of little significance. The chain combines TRBV20-1 with TRBJ2-1; D remains ambiguous. V was shortened by 3 bases and J by 7 bases, with 4 bases between the two germline ends. Germline V CDR1 and CDR2: DFQATT, SNEGSKA (reference sequence). The length of the CDR3 is 10 residues. The chain's CDR3 is CSASFNEQFF. CDR3 DNA: TGCAGTGCTAGTTTTAATGAGCAGTTCTTC.

Many counts were recorded for this clonotype. At one end the junction does not follow the germline gene, possibly because of a read error. This beta chain came through as a stray read in a library set up for alpha chains, and its size says little. The chain links TRBV16 to TRBJ2-7, with D unresolved. The germline gives CDR1 KGHSY, CDR2 FQNENV. This CDR3 spans 12 amino acids. The CDR3 DNA follows: TGTGCCAGCAGCCGCCTACCCGGCCGGCCCCACTTC. It translates to CASSRLPGRPHF.

As to this clonotype: This beta chain turned up in a library designed for alpha chains; as an off-target read, its abundance says little. This sequence joins TRBV5-1 and TRBJ1-2; D is undetermined. This CDR3 region has 15 residues. Germline V gives CDR1 SGHRS, CDR2 YFSETQ. Trimming took 0 bases from V and 4 from J, leaving 13 bases between them. CDR3 loop: CASSLAQFASYGYTF. CDR3 in DNA: TGCGCCAGCAGCTTGGCGCAGTTTGCCTCCTATGGCTACACCTTC.

By share of the sample, this clonotype is medium-sized (0.01 to 0.1%). A library prepared for alpha chains yielded this beta chain as an off-target read; its size is of little meaning. CDR3 sequence (DNA): TGTGCCATCCTACAGGGGACTGAGCAGTTCTTC. It specifies CAILQGTEQFF. The chain combines TRBV10-3 with TRBJ2-1, with 7 nucleotides matching TRBD1. The CDR3 covers 11 residues. V was clipped by 8 bases and J by 9 bases; unmatched bases: 4. Germline V CDR1 and CDR2: ENHRY, SYGVKD.